This TCR beta chain derives from a study of blood T cells in healthy people across ages. Broader study findings: Diversity of TCR beta per million T cells declined in a roughly linear way with age. Nothing was known about donor CMV status, and this possibly confounded expanded clonotype changes. Since the PBMCs were unsorted, naive and antigen-experienced cells could not be conclusively compared.

The CDR3 covers 17 residues. The V gene lost 7 bases and the J gene lost 4 bases, with 24 bases spanning the gap. Germline lookup yields CDR1 SNHLY and CDR2 FYNNEI. Next came a second PCR, run for about 6 to 11 cycles, which used a sample-barcoded 5' primer along with a J-beta primer mix. TCRdb analysed the 5' RACE reads with MiXCR anew, one entry per CDR3 protein. Here the sample spans almost 1 million distinct CDR3 sequences, just over 50% being singletons. Only a few counts were recorded for this clonotype. Its cognate antigen is unknown. Per sample, at least 6 micrograms of total RNA were extracted.

The chain combines TRBV2 with TRBJ2-3, with D possibly matching TRBD1 (5 bases). The receptor was isolated from a woman aged 60-75 years in good health. Source material: blood. The CDR3 sequence: CASKSQALRHRPDTQYF. The CDR3 DNA sequence: TGTGCCAGCAAATCACAGGCCCTCCGTCACCGGCCAGATACGCAGTATTTT. Drawing the rest from reference TRBV2 and TRBJ2-3, the complete variable domain is EPEVTQTPSHQVTQMGQEVILRCVPISNHLYFYWYRQILGQKVEFLVSFYNNEISEKSEIFDDQFSVERPDGSNFTLKIRSTKLEDSAMYFCASKSQALRHRPDTQYFGPGTRLTVL.